Each of the 2 T cell receptor beta chains below was sequenced from the same sample in a study of shared clonotypes between healthy human individuals. CD45RO-negative cells were positively selected for CCR7, leaving out terminally differentiated effector memory CD45RA+ cells. Method: immunoSEQ multiplex PCR; TCRdb's copy keeps in-frame clones and lacks some. The sample consists of 550,000 to 750,000 clones, roughly 95% of them appearing once. Material for sequencing was naive CD8+ T cells sorted from blood. The source is a woman in her twenties or thirties in good health.

To note about this clone: Other DNA variants within this sample encode the same CDR3. The chain couples TRBV4-1 to TRBJ1-2, with D unclear. The CDR3 is made up of 14 amino acids. Germline V lookup: CDR1 MGHRA, CDR2 YSYEKL. V was pared by 2 bases and J by 5 bases, with 12 bases between. CDR3: CASSQSQAQYGYTF. Written as DNA, the CDR3 is TGCGCCAGCAGCCAATCGCAGGCCCAATATGGCTACACCTTC.

The CDR3 here is CASSPVELDRGLSYEQYF. In nucleotides, the CDR3 is TGCGCCAGCAGCCCCGTCGAACTGGACAGGGGCCTCTCCTACGAGCAGTACTTC. The chain links TRBV5-1 to TRBJ2-7; the match to TRBD1 covers 9 bases. V dropped 4 bases and J dropped 0; count of bases not matched to a gene: 14. The germline V gene has CDR1 SGHRS and CDR2 YFSETQ. The CDR3 length is 18 residues. The full variable domain, with the rest looked up from reference TRBV5-1 and TRBJ2-7, is KAGVTQTPRYLIKTRGQQVTLSCSPISGHRSVSWYQQTPGQGLQFLFEYFSETQRNKGNFPGRFSGRQFSNSRSEMNVSTLELGDSALYLCASSPVELDRGLSYEQYFGPGTRLTVT.